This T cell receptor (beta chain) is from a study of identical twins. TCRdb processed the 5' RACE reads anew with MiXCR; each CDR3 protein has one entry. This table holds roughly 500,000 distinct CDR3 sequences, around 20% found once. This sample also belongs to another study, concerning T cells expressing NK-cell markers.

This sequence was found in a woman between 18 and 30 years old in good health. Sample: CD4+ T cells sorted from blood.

The CDR3: CSATFGAYNEQFF. The DNA of the CDR3 is TGCAGTGCAACTTTCGGGGCATACAATGAGCAGTTCTTC. V usage is TRBV20-1 and J usage is TRBJ2-1, with D perhaps being TRBD1 or TRBD2 (5 bases each). CDR3 size: 13 residues. Germline-derived CDR1 and CDR2 are DFQATT and SNEGSKA (reference sequence). Trimming removed 6 bases at V and 4 bases at J, with 13 bases between.